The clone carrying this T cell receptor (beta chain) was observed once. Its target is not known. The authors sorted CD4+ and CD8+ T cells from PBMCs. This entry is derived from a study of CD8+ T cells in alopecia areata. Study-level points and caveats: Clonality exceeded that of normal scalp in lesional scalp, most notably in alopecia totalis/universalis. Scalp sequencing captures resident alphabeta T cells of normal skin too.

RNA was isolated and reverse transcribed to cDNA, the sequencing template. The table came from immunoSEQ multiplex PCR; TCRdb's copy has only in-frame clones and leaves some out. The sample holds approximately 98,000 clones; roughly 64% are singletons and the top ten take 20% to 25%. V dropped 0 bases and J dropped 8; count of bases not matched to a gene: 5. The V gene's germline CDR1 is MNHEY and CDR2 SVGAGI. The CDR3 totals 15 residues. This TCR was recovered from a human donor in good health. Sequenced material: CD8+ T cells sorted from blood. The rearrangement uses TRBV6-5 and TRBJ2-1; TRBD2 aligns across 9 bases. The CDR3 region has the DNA TGTGCCAGCAGTTACTCAGGCGGGGGGGCCTATGAGCAGTTCTTC. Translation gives CASSYSGGGAYEQFF.